These T cell receptor beta chains were read from a single sample in a study of OX40 agonist ivuxolimab in advanced cancers. The repertoire was sequenced with immunoSEQ multiplex PCR; TCRdb's copy has only in-frame clones and lacks some. The table records 80,000 to 100,000 clones, roughly nine tenths of them present only once. The specimen was CD4+ or CD8+ T cells sorted from blood, collected in a trial of the OX40 agonist ivuxolimab. These receptors were obtained from an adult with an advanced solid tumor such as melanoma, head and neck, liver or kidney cancer. Both conserved end residues are part of each CDR3. The D gene is left open where the match is weak. Part of the rows lack a size; the others show once, few, many or a class for expanded clones.

>TRBV30|-|TRBJ2-2|-
CAWRSAGNTGELFF
TGTGCCTGGAGAAGTGCAGGGAACACCGGGGAGCTGTTTTTT
>TRBV10-1|-|TRBJ2-3|-
CASSESGEGTDTQYF
TGCGCCAGCAGTGAGTCCGGAGAAGGCACAGATACGCAGTATTTT
>TRBV6-4|-|TRBJ2-1|TRBD2
CASRASGGATNEQFF
TGTGCCAGCAGGGCTAGCGGGGGGGCTACAAATGAGCAGTTCTTC
>TRBV6-5|-|TRBJ2-7|-
CASSIGEAYEQYF
TGTGCCAGCAGTATTGGAGAGGCCTACGAGCAGTACTTC
>TRBV2|-|TRBJ2-3|-
CASSDPPGYTQYF
TGTGCCAGCAGTGACCCCCCGGGATATACGCAGTATTTT
>TRBV19|-|TRBJ1-1|-
CASNRGVNTEAFF
TGTGCCAGTAACCGGGGTGTGAACACTGAAGCTTTCTTT
>TRBV6-6|-|TRBJ1-1|TRBD1
CASRPEDRGLYTEAFF
TGTGCCAGCAGGCCGGAGGACAGGGGGTTGTACACTGAAGCTTTCTTT
>TRBV6-5|-|TRBJ1-1|-
CASSSGAETDTEAFF
TGTGCCAGCAGTTCTGGGGCGGAAACGGACACTGAAGCTTTCTTT
>TRBV7-2|-|TRBJ2-2|-
CASSPTETGELFF
TGTGCCAGCAGCCCCACAGAAACCGGGGAGCTGTTTTTT
>TRBV5-6|-|TRBJ2-3|TRBD2
CASSGLAGSTDTQYF
TGTGCCAGCAGCGGACTAGCGGGTAGCACAGATACGCAGTATTTT
>TRBV6-5|-|TRBJ2-5|-
CASSQRETQYF
TGTGCCAGCAGCCAAAGAGAGACCCAGTACTTC
>TRBV5-6|-|TRBJ2-1|TRBD2
CASNLWGGKSSYNEQFF
TGTGCCAGCAACCTCTGGGGGGGGAAAAGCTCCTACAATGAGCAGTTCTTC
>TRBV6-4|-|TRBJ2-2|-
CASSLTSSTGELFF
TGTGCCAGCAGCCTTACTAGCTCCACCGGGGAGCTGTTTTTT
>TRBV5-1|-|TRBJ2-1|TRBD2
CASSPLAGGQDEQFF
TGCGCCAGCAGCCCACTAGCGGGGGGCCAAGATGAGCAGTTCTTC
>TRBV5-4|-|TRBJ1-1|-
CASSLDPGDTEAFF
TGTGCCAGCAGCTTGGATCCTGGGGACACTGAAGCTTTCTTT
>TRBV30|-|TRBJ1-2|-
CAWNLMAGSGYTF
TGTGCCTGGAATTTAATGGCAGGGAGCGGCTACACCTTC
>TRBV4-2|-|TRBJ1-1|-
CASSPTRGPEAFF
TGTGCCAGCAGCCCCACACGGGGGCCTGAAGCTTTCTTT
>TRBV18|-|TRBJ2-3|TRBD1
CASSPRETGGPSTDTQYF
TGTGCCAGCTCACCACGTGAAACAGGGGGCCCGTCCACAGATACGCAGTATTTT
>TRBV29-1|-|TRBJ1-1|-
CSVSREGGTEAFF
TGCAGCGTTTCTAGGGAGGGTGGCACTGAAGCTTTCTTT
>TRBV30|-|TRBJ2-1|TRBD1
CAWSPQGTHNEQFF
TGTGCCTGGAGTCCACAGGGGACCCACAATGAGCAGTTCTTC
>TRBV29-1|-|TRBJ2-1|-
CSVELGGRNEQFF
TGCAGCGTTGAACTGGGGGGCCGGAATGAGCAGTTCTTC
>TRBV19|-|TRBJ1-5|-
CASSRAGRSNQPQHF
TGTGCCAGTAGTCGGGCGGGACGAAGCAATCAGCCCCAGCATTTT
>TRBV6-5|few|TRBJ2-7|-
CASSYSNRGSYEQYF
TGTGCCAGCAGTTACTCGAATAGGGGATCGTACGAGCAGTACTTC
>TRBV9|-|TRBJ1-1|-
CASSVGMATEAFF
TGTGCCAGCAGCGTAGGGATGGCCACTGAAGCTTTCTTT
>TRBV7-2|once|TRBJ2-2|-
CASSFGGPNTGELFF
TGTGCCAGCAGCTTCGGGGGCCCGAACACCGGGGAGCTGTTTTTT
>TRBV5-1|-|TRBJ2-7|-
CASSPLDSPGEQYF
TGCGCCAGCAGCCCTTTGGACAGCCCTGGGGAGCAGTACTTC
>TRBV5-6|-|TRBJ1-1|TRBD1
CASWSRDRGTEAFF
TGTGCCAGCTGGTCCCGGGACAGGGGCACTGAAGCTTTCTTT
>TRBV30|-|TRBJ2-1|-
CAWSPGGYNEQFF
TGTGCCTGGAGTCCTGGGGGGTACAATGAGCAGTTCTTC
>TRBV5-1|-|TRBJ2-3|TRBD2
CASSLGDSSGRTDTQYF
TGCGCCAGCAGCTTGGGGGATTCTAGCGGGAGAACAGATACGCAGTATTTT
>TRBV25-1|-|TRBJ2-7|-
CASSESAGRYYEQYF
TGTGCCAGCAGTGAATCGGCAGGGAGATACTACGAGCAGTACTTC
>TRBV7-8|-|TRBJ1-2|-
CASSPNRDGYGYTF
TGTGCCAGCAGCCCCAACAGGGATGGCTATGGCTACACCTTC
>TRBV19|-|TRBJ1-2|TRBD1
CASTGGQGVSGYTF
TGTGCCAGTACCGGGGGACAGGGGGTTTCGGGCTACACCTTC
>TRBV14|-|TRBJ1-1|-
CASSRDENTEAFF
TGTGCCAGCAGCCGGGACGAGAACACTGAAGCTTTCTTT
>TRBV2|-|TRBJ1-2|-
CASNSGGNEGYTF
TGTGCCAGCAACTCGGGAGGAAACGAGGGCTACACCTTC
>TRBV2|-|TRBJ2-7|-
CASSERAQPVTDPF
TGTGCCAGCAGTGAAAGGGCCCAGCCAGTGACAGACCCCTTC
>TRBV30|-|TRBJ2-7|-
CAWSGSYEQYF
TGTGCCTGGAGCGGCAGCTACGAGCAGTACTTC
>TRBV5-1|-|TRBJ2-1|TRBD1
CASSIQPGQAYNEQFF
TGCGCCAGCAGCATCCAACCGGGACAGGCTTACAATGAGCAGTTCTTC
>TRBV6-5|-|TRBJ1-1|-
CASTGTATEAFF
TGTGCCAGCACAGGGACCGCCACTGAAGCTTTCTTT
>TRBV5-1|-|TRBJ2-5|-
CASSLASGGVETQYF
TGCGCCAGCAGCTTGGCCTCGGGTGGGGTGGAGACCCAGTACTTC
>TRBV2|-|TRBJ2-4|-
CASELGVAKNIQYF
TGTGCCAGCGAGTTGGGGGTAGCCAAAAACATTCAGTACTTC
>TRBV6-5|-|TRBJ1-2|TRBD1
CASRTGVYGYTF
TGTGCCAGCAGGACAGGGGTTTATGGCTACACCTTC
>TRBV5-4|once|TRBJ2-1|-
CASSRGRDNEQFF
TGTGCCAGCAGCCGGGGTCGGGACAATGAGCAGTTCTTC
>TRBV25-1|once|TRBJ1-1|-
CASSVPSHREEAEAFF
TGTGCCAGCAGTGTCCCCTCTCACAGGGAGGAAGCTGAAGCTTTCTTT
>TRBV19|-|TRBJ2-7|-
CASSREQGAEQYF
TGTGCCAGTAGTAGAGAGCAGGGTGCCGAGCAGTACTTC
>TRBV6-1|-|TRBJ1-2|TRBD1
CASSGGQGRANYGYTF
TGTGCCAGCAGTGGGGGACAGGGAAGAGCTAACTATGGCTACACCTTC
>TRBV6-1|-|TRBJ2-1|-
CASSVTGLTNYNEQFF
TGTGCCAGCAGTGTAACGGGACTTACGAACTACAATGAGCAGTTCTTC
>TRBV7-8|-|TRBJ2-1|-
CASSNHEAVNEQFF
TGTGCCAGCAGCAACCACGAAGCAGTTAATGAGCAGTTCTTC
>TRBV6-6|-|TRBJ1-4|-
CASSYGGGEEKLFF
TGTGCCAGCAGTTACGGAGGGGGTGAGGAAAAACTGTTTTTT
>TRBV30|-|TRBJ2-5|TRBD1
CAWSRQGRETQYF
TGTGCCTGGAGCCGACAGGGACGGGAGACCCAGTACTTC
>TRBV18|-|TRBJ2-7|-
CASSRLPNPSYEQYF
TGTGCCAGCTCACGGCTACCCAATCCCTCCTACGAGCAGTACTTC
>TRBV30|-|TRBJ2-7|TRBD2
CAWSVGIVSGSIYEQYF
TGTGCCTGGAGTGTAGGGATTGTCAGCGGGAGTATCTACGAGCAGTACTTC
>TRBV30|-|TRBJ1-1|-
CAWRAGTEAFF
TGTGCCTGGAGGGCCGGGACAGAAGCTTTCTTT
>TRBV6-1|-|TRBJ1-2|TRBD1
CASIDRTGVTF
TGTGCCAGCATAGATCGGACAGGGGTAACCTTC
>TRBV5-6|-|TRBJ2-7|TRBD2
CASSGTGTRYEQYF
TGTGCCAGCAGCGGGACCGGGACTAGGTACGAGCAGTACTTC
>TRBV10-2|-|TRBJ2-7|-
CASSESTAYEQYF
TGCGCCAGCAGTGAGTCGACAGCCTACGAGCAGTACTTC
>TRBV4-2|few|TRBJ2-7|-
CASSQESEQYF
TGTGCCAGCAGCCAAGAGTCGGAGCAGTACTTC
>TRBV11-1|few|TRBJ1-2|-
CASSSGLTGGYTF
TGTGCCAGCAGCTCGGGTCTCACGGGTGGCTACACCTTC
>TRBV2|-|TRBJ2-1|TRBD2
CASSLSGGGYNEQFF
TGTGCCAGCAGCTTAAGCGGGGGTGGGTACAATGAGCAGTTCTTC
>TRBV7-3|-|TRBJ1-2|-
CASSPDRNYGYTF
TGTGCCAGCAGTCCGGACAGAAACTATGGCTACACCTTC